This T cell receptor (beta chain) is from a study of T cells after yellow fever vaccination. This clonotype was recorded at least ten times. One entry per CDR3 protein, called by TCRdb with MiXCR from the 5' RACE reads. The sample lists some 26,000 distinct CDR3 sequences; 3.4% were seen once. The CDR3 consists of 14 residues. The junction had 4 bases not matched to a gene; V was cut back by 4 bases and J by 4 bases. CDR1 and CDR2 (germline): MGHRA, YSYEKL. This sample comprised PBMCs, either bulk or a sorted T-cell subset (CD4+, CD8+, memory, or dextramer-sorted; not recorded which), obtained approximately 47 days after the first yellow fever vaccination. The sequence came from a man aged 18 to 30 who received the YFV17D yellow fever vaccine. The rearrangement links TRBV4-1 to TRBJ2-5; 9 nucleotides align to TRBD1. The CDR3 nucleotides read TGCGCCAGCAGCCGGGACAGGGTCGGAGAGACCCAGTACTTC. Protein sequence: CASSRDRVGETQYF.